The 18 T cell receptor beta chains reported below all come from one sample, sequenced in a study of response to subunit inactivated influenza vaccine. TCRdb reanalysed the RT-PCR reads using MiXCR and keeps one entry per CDR3 protein. The sample shows about 620,000 distinct CDR3 sequences, approximately 10% of them seen only once. Separately, the same data were catalogued under a study of T cells expressing NK-cell markers. That source notes: The authors made TCR beta cDNA libraries by 5'RACE template switching. This switching added a universal primer site and UMIs.

The sample consisted of PBMCs from blood, taken on the day of vaccination. Receptor source: a man aged 50-60 years who received an inactivated influenza vaccine.

This clonotype has more than one count but fewer than ten. This chain joins TRBV7-2 and TRBJ2-5; D call uncertain. Trimming shortened V by 7 bases and J by 4 bases, and 13 bases separated the two germline ends. This CDR3 spans 13 amino acids. Germline V CDR1 and CDR2: SGHTA, FQGNSA. The CDR3 sequence is CASTPGSRETQYF. CDR3 sequence (DNA): TGTGCCAGCACCCCGGGCTCAAGAGAGACCCAGTACTTC.

This clonotype was counted between two and nine times. This sequence joins TRBV12-3 or TRBV12-4 and TRBJ2-1; no firm D call. The CDR3 length is 11 residues. Here the CDR3 DNA reads TGTGCGTGTAGCTCCTACAATGAGCAGTTCTTC. This sequence encodes CACSSYNEQFF.

V is TRBV30 and J is TRBJ2-5; D not resolved. The CDR3 is made up of 14 amino acids. Trimming stripped 0 bases from V and 4 bases from J, with 12 bases between. The germline V gene encodes CDR1 GTSNPN and CDR2 SVGIG (reference sequence). The chain's CDR3 is CAWSVGRVPETQYF. DNA for the CDR3: TGTGCCTGGAGTGTAGGTCGCGTTCCAGAGACCCAGTACTTC.

This clonotype was seen a handful of times. This sequence joins TRBV6-1 and TRBJ2-2, with a tentative D call TRBD1 (5 bases). V was trimmed by 5 bases and J by 3 bases, leaving 16 bases between them. Germline V CDR1 and CDR2: MNHNS, SASEGT. The CDR3 consists of 16 residues. CDR3 bases: TGTGCCAGCAGTCCAGTGACAGTTAGAGACACCGGGGAGCTGTTTTTT. This translates into CASSPVTVRDTGELFF.

CDR3 amino acids: CASSRDRDGEQYF. DNA for the CDR3: TGTGCCAGCAGCCGGGACAGGGACGGCGAGCAGTACTTC. V is TRBV7-9 and J is TRBJ2-7; 9 bases line up with TRBD1. Germline trimming cut 5 bases from V and 6 bases from J; bases unmatched to any gene: 5. CDR3 size: 13 residues. The germline CDR1 and CDR2 sequences are SEHNR and FQNEAQ (reference sequence).

This clonotype was observed at least ten times. The chain carries TRBV29-1 and TRBJ2-7; 14 nucleotides line up with TRBD2. This CDR3 is built from 14 residues. Trimming at V came to 2 bases and at J to 6 bases, leaving 3 bases not matched to a gene. Germline-derived CDR1 and CDR2 are SQVTM and ANQGSEA. The CDR3 is CSVERTSGRSEQYF. The CDR3 DNA reads TGCAGCGTTGAAAGGACTAGCGGGAGGAGCGAGCAGTACTTC.

This clonotype was seen repeatedly, ten times or more. J is TRBJ1-6 and V is TRBV27, with TRBD1 identical over 7 bases. The CDR3 is made up of 15 amino acids. The V segment lost 3 bases and the J segment 5 bases; nucleotides outside the gene matches: 4. CDR1 MNHEY and CDR2 SMNVEV come from the germline V gene (reference sequence). Here the CDR3 DNA reads TGTGCCAGCAGTTTGGGCCAGGGGGATAATTCACCCCTCCACTTT. Amino acids: CASSLGQGDNSPLHF.

The chain links TRBV28 to TRBJ1-5; unclear D gene. CDR3 length: 16 amino acids. Between the trimmed V and J ends, which lost 6 bases and 2 bases, there was a span of 17 bases. Per germline, CDR1 MDHEN and CDR2 SYDVKM. CDR3 sequence reads: CASRKILGRGNQPQHF. The CDR3, as DNA: TGTGCCAGCAGGAAGATCCTGGGAAGAGGCAATCAGCCCCAGCATTTT.

The chain is built from TRBV5-1 and TRBJ2-7; TRBD1 matches 10 bases. The length of the CDR3 is 16 residues. The trim removed 0 bases at V and 2 bases at J, leaving 5 bases unmatched. In germline, CDR1 is SGHRS, CDR2 YFSETQ. In DNA form, the CDR3 reads TGCGCCAGCAGCTTGGTCGAGGGACAGGGGCCCTACGAGCAGTACTTC. Its translation is CASSLVEGQGPYEQYF.

This rearrangement joins TRBV20-1 to TRBJ1-1; D remains ambiguous. Germline V gene data show CDR1 as DFQATT and CDR2 as SNEGSKA (reference sequence). There are 14 residues in the CDR3. The V gene lost 5 bases and the J gene lost 1 base, with 14 bases spanning the gap. CDR3 in amino acids: CSAVPWERNTEAFF. DNA for the CDR3: TGCAGTGCTGTTCCTTGGGAGAGGAACACTGAAGCTTTCTTT.

This clonotype appeared a few times. The chain uses TRBV20-1 and TRBJ2-3, with D uncertain. Looked up from germline, CDR1 is DFQATT and CDR2 is SNEGSKA (reference sequence). The CDR3 loop spans 12 amino acids. V shed 3 bases and J shed 2 bases, with 6 bases lying between them. CDR3 DNA: TGCAGTGCTAGCTCGGACACAGATACGCAGTATTTT. Translation gives CSASSDTDTQYF.

This clonotype was counted only a few times. V and J are TRBV5-1 and TRBJ2-3; TRBD2 matches at 9 bases. The CDR3 is made up of 15 amino acids. Germline V gives CDR1 SGHRS, CDR2 YFSETQ. With 4 bases clipped from V and 2 bases from J, the junction kept 5 bases outside the gene matches. The CDR3 sequence: CASSGAGGLTDTQYF. The CDR3 bases are TGCGCCAGCAGCGGAGCGGGGGGCCTCACAGATACGCAGTATTTT.

At least ten counts were recorded for this clonotype. V is TRBV12-3 or TRBV12-4 and J is TRBJ1-1; perhaps TRBD1 as D (5 bases). The V and J ends lost 5 bases and 4 bases respectively, with 23 bases between them. The CDR3 is 17 residues long. CDR3 in amino acids: CASSRRGSATGFTEAFF. The CDR3 region has the DNA TGTGCCAGCAGTCGGCGGGGGAGTGCGACGGGGTTCACTGAAGCTTTCTTT.

This clonotype has only a few counts. The chain combines TRBV12-3 or TRBV12-4 with TRBJ2-7, with TRBD2 identical over 14 bases. The CDR3 sequence is 14 residues long. V was pared by 11 bases and J by 7 bases, with 10 bases of the junction left unmatched. CDR3 protein: CASARTSGGLEQYF. The CDR3 bases are TGTGCCTCTGCCCGGACTAGCGGGGGGCTAGAGCAGTACTTC.

This rearrangement joins TRBV20-1 to TRBJ2-3, with 7 bases aligning to TRBD2. J lost 4 bases, V lost 0 bases, and 7 bases had no gene match. Per germline, CDR1 DFQATT and CDR2 SNEGSKA (reference sequence). The CDR3 runs to 15 residues. DNA for the CDR3: TGCAGTGCTAGAGAGTCGGCGGGAGAAGCAGATACGCAGTATTTT. Translation: CSARESAGEADTQYF.

This chain links TRBV6-1 with TRBJ2-4; 14 bases line up with TRBD2. Germline V gives CDR1 MNHNS, CDR2 SASEGT. The CDR3 is 14 amino acids. V shed 7 bases and J 8 bases; nucleotides not matched to a gene: 4. This chain's CDR3 is CASTGLAGVYIQYF. As DNA, the CDR3 is TGTGCCAGCACGGGACTAGCGGGAGTTTACATTCAGTACTTC.

The rearrangement joins TRBV12-3 or TRBV12-4 to TRBJ2-1, with 8 bases aligning to TRBD1. The CDR3 is 15 residues long. Trimming at V came to 6 bases and at J to 0 bases, leaving 4 bases not matched to a gene. This CDR3 is CASRAGTGSYNEQFF. CDR3 DNA: TGTGCCAGCAGGGCCGGGACAGGCTCCTACAATGAGCAGTTCTTC.

This clonotype came up many times. The genes are TRBV5-1 and TRBJ1-3; weak D call: TRBD1 (6 bases). The CDR3 covers 14 residues. Deletions cut 1 base from V and 4 bases from J, with 9 bases between. The V gene's germline CDR1 is SGHRS and CDR2 YFSETQ. In DNA form, the CDR3 reads TGCGCCAGCAGCTTGCGGGGGCTCGGAAACACCATATATTTT. Its translation: CASSLRGLGNTIYF. Full variable domain (remainder filled in from reference TRBV5-1 and TRBJ1-3): KAGVTQTPRYLIKTRGQQVTLSCSPISGHRSVSWYQQTPGQGLQFLFEYFSETQRNKGNFPGRFSGRQFSNSRSEMNVSTLELGDSALYLCASSLRGLGNTIYFGEGSWLTVV.